The T cell receptor beta chain described here comes from a study of blood T cell repertoires in COVID-19. Measured with immunoSEQ multiplex PCR; TCRdb has only the in-frame clones, and not every one. The sample has 250,000 to 350,000 clones; around nine tenths are singletons. Sequencing used peripheral blood. This receptor was obtained from a woman aged 25-40 years with COVID-19, enrolled during active disease.

The CDR3 nucleotides are TGTGCCAGCAGCCAAGATATAGGCCAGGGTGGGACTGAAGCTTTCTTT. As protein: CASSQDIGQGGTEAFF. V and J are TRBV4-2 and TRBJ1-1; maybe TRBD1 (5 bases). The V end was cut by 0 bases, the J end by 5 bases, with 16 bases between. CDR3 length equals 16 residues. Germline-derived CDR1 and CDR2 are LGHNA and YNFKEQ.